The 27 T cell receptor beta chains listed next were all sequenced from one sample in a study of T cell responses to AZD1222 COVID-19 vaccine. TCRdb's copy holds only in-frame clones and misses some; the assay was immunoSEQ multiplex PCR. This table has 75,000 to 90,000 clones, 75% to 90% appearing once. The input for sequencing was peripheral blood, taken on day 0 of AZD1222 vaccination. The receptors derive from an adult in good health.

The J gene is TRBJ2-5, the V gene TRBV13; D is unclear. The germline gives CDR1 PRHDT, CDR2 FYEKMQ (reference sequence). Trimming took 4 bases from V and 5 from J, leaving 17 bases between them. The CDR3 contains 15 residues. In DNA, the CDR3 is TGTGCCAGCAGCTCCTCCTCCTCACCCCACGAGACCCAGTACTTC. Translation: CASSSSSSPHETQYF.

The V call is TRBV11-2, the J call TRBJ1-1, with D maybe TRBD1 (6 bases). The CDR3 runs to 15 residues. Trimming removed 3 bases from V and 5 bases from J, with 16 bases in between. Germline lookup yields CDR1 SGHAT and CDR2 FQNNGV. CDR3 in DNA: TGTGCCAGCAGCTTTCTATCGGGGGGCGGAACTGAAGCTTTCTTT. It encodes CASSFLSGGGTEAFF.

As DNA, the CDR3 is TGTGCCAGCAGACCTAGCGGGGAATCCTACAATGAGCAGTTCTTC. Residues: CASRPSGESYNEQFF. The chain combines TRBV6-6 with TRBJ2-1; 9 positions agree with TRBD2. CDR1 MNHNY and CDR2 SVGAGI come from the germline V gene (reference sequence). V shed 6 bases, J shed 1 base, and the junction held 4 bases outside the gene matches. There are 15 residues in the CDR3.

The rearrangement uses TRBV7-8 and TRBJ2-3; 7 nucleotides line up with TRBD2. Germline assignment: CDR1 SGHVS and CDR2 FQNEAQ. CDR3 length: 14 amino acids. V gave up 6 bases and J gave up 4 bases; unmatched junction bases: 7. In DNA, the CDR3 is TGTGCCAGCAGGGGGGGGACGGGGGCAGATACGCAGTATTTT. Its translation is CASRGGTGADTQYF.

The chain combines TRBV5-1 with TRBJ2-1, with TRBD2 matching over 10 bases. CDR1 and CDR2 (germline): SGHRS, YFSETQ. There are 16 residues in the CDR3. With 0 bases clipped from V and 6 bases from J, the junction kept 6 bases outside the gene matches. CDR3 protein: CASSLEASGRGNEQFF. The CDR3 DNA sequence: TGCGCCAGCAGCTTGGAAGCTAGCGGGAGAGGCAATGAGCAGTTCTTC.

The chain joins TRBV11-2 to TRBJ1-6; D might be TRBD1 (6 bases). The CDR3 runs to 20 residues. Trimming removed 0 bases at V and 15 bases at J, with 33 bases between. The V gene's germline CDR1 is SGHAT and CDR2 FQNNGV. The CDR3 nucleotides are TGTGCCAGCAGCTTAGATGTTGGAGGGGGAGTCCCTAACATCCCCTCCGGCCTCCACTTT. It encodes CASSLDVGGGVPNIPSGLHF.

This sequence joins TRBV30 and TRBJ1-4; D unclear. The CDR3 spans 15 residues. Germline CDR1 GTSNPN, CDR2 SVGIG (reference sequence). The V and J ends lost 4 bases and 2 bases respectively, with 14 bases between them. CDR3 DNA sequence: TGTGCCTGGAACCCTCCGGGCACGACTAATGAAAAACTGTTTTTT. It encodes CAWNPPGTTNEKLFF.

This clone occurred once. The CDR3, as DNA: TGCGCCAGCAGCTTGGGGGGATCGAGCTCCTACGAGCAGTACTTC. This codes for CASSLGGSSSYEQYF. The genes are TRBV5-1 and TRBJ2-7; the D is unclear. This CDR3 is 15 amino acids long. Germline CDR1 reads SGHRS; CDR2 reads YFSETQ. Trimming removed 0 bases at V and 0 bases at J, with 10 bases between.

The V gene is TRBV4-1, the J gene TRBJ2-5; TRBD2 matches at 8 bases. This CDR3 has 16 residues. The germline gives CDR1 MGHRA, CDR2 YSYEKL. V shed 2 bases and J 5 bases; nucleotides not matched to a gene: 10. The CDR3 DNA reads TGCGCCAGCAGCCAAAGCAGCGGGAGTAATCATGAGACCCAGTACTTC. Translation: CASSQSSGSNHETQYF.

V is TRBV5-6 and J is TRBJ1-2; the D is unclear. V was trimmed by 0 bases and J by 13 bases, leaving 13 bases between them. CDR1 is SGHDT, CDR2 YYEEEE, per germline. This CDR3 is 12 amino acids long. This CDR3 is CASSLGSRVSTF. In DNA form, the CDR3 reads TGTGCCAGCAGCTTGGGGTCCAGAGTTAGCACCTTC.

Concerning this clone: A read error may account for a junction end that differs from germline. The chain joins TRBV12-3 or TRBV12-4 to TRBJ2-7; unclear D gene. The CDR3 is 13 amino acids. CDR3 sequence (DNA): TGTGCCAGCAGTTTGACCCTCTCCGACGAGCAGTACTTC. It is translated as CASSLTLSDEQYF.

This chain links TRBV5-1 with TRBJ1-1; 7 nucleotides agree with TRBD1. The germline gives CDR1 SGHRS, CDR2 YFSETQ. V was pared by 3 bases and J by 5 bases, with 10 bases of the junction left unmatched. This CDR3 region has 15 residues. CDR3 bases: TGCGCCAGCAGCTCCTTACGGGCCAGGGGGACTGAAGCTTTCTTT. As protein: CASSSLRARGTEAFF.

The rearrangement uses TRBV6-5 and TRBJ1-2; D remains unclear. V was cut by 0 bases and J by 7 bases, with 12 bases left in between. Germline V CDR1 and CDR2: MNHEY, SVGAGI. The CDR3 consists of 14 residues. CDR3 region: CASSYSGSLAGYTF. The CDR3 DNA sequence: TGTGCCAGCAGTTACTCCGGCAGCCTTGCTGGCTACACCTTC.

The chain has TRBV19 and TRBJ1-5; a weak D match, TRBD1 (5 bases). V lost 3 bases, J lost 7 bases, and 13 bases lay in between. In germline, CDR1 is LNHDA, CDR2 SQIVND (reference sequence). The CDR3 runs 14 residues. Written as DNA, the CDR3 is TGTGCCAGTAGTATCCAGGGAAAGGAACAGCCCCAGCATTTT. Protein sequence: CASSIQGKEQPQHF.

This chain connects TRBV15 to TRBJ1-2; the D gene is possibly TRBD1 (6 bases). This CDR3 is built from 14 residues. Germline V gene sequence: CDR1 LNHNV, CDR2 YYDKDF (reference sequence). V gave up 1 base and J gave up 8 bases, with 14 bases separating them. CDR3 amino acids: CATSRVLRGEGYTF. The CDR3 bases are TGTGCCACCAGCAGAGTATTGAGGGGGGAAGGCTACACCTTC.

This sequence joins TRBV29-1 and TRBJ1-1; D may be TRBD1 (6 bases). This CDR3 contains 12 residues. CDR1 is SQVTM, CDR2 ANQGSEA, per germline. Between the trimmed V and J ends, which lost 1 base and 10 bases, there was a span of 13 bases. As DNA, the CDR3 is TGCAGCGTTGAAGTCCGAGGGGGGGTAGCTTTCTTT. It yields the protein CSVEVRGGVAFF.

V gene TRBV7-6 combines with J gene TRBJ2-2, with 9 bases aligning to TRBD1. Germline CDR1 and CDR2: SGHVS and FNYEAQ. The length of the CDR3 is 16 residues. V was clipped by 1 base and J by 4 bases; unmatched bases: 4. Here the CDR3 reads CASSLETGGGTGELFF. Here the CDR3 DNA reads TGTGCCAGCAGCTTAGAGACAGGGGGGGGCACCGGGGAGCTGTTTTTT. Drawing the rest from reference TRBV7-6 and TRBJ2-2, the complete variable domain is GAGVSQSPRYKVTKRGQDVALRCDPISGHVSLYWYRQALGQGPEFLTYFNYEAQQDKSGLPNDRFSAERPEGSISTLTIQRTEQRDSAMYRCASSLETGGGTGELFFGEGSRLTVL.

V is TRBV7-2 and J is TRBJ1-5; the D gene is possibly TRBD1 (6 bases). The V gene's germline CDR1 is SGHTA and CDR2 FQGNSA. V lost 4 bases and J 3 bases, leaving 13 bases between the germline ends. This CDR3 contains 15 residues. The CDR3 region has the DNA TGTGCCAGCAGCTCCCAGCAGGGGAACAATCAGCCCCAGCATTTT. It translates to CASSSQQGNNQPQHF.

This clone was detected only a few times. This chain joins TRBV18 and TRBJ1-1; D is unclear. Germline values: CDR1 KGHSH, CDR2 LQKENI. V was pared by 1 base and J by 1 base, with 4 bases between. The length of the CDR3 is 13 residues. The CDR3 bases are TGTGCCAGCTCACCACAGGCGAACACTGAAGCTTTCTTT. This sequence encodes CASSPQANTEAFF. Full variable domain (outside the CDR3, taken from reference TRBV18 and TRBJ1-1): NAGVMQNPRHLVRRRGQEARLRCSPMKGHSHVYWYRQLPEEGLKFMVYLQKENIIDESGMPKERFSAEFPKEGPSILRIQQVVRGDSAAYFCASSPQANTEAFFGQGTRLTVV.

This clone appeared once. V is TRBV6-5 and J is TRBJ1-2; D is uncertain. The CDR3 is made up of 14 amino acids. Trimming removed 6 bases at V and 0 bases at J, with 11 bases between. CDR1 is MNHEY and CDR2 is SVGAGI in the germline V gene. The CDR3: CASRPGVTNYGYTF. The DNA of the CDR3 is TGTGCCAGCAGGCCTGGAGTTACTAACTATGGCTACACCTTC.

V usage is TRBV2 and J usage is TRBJ2-4; TRBD1 is a possible D gene (6 bases). The CDR3 spans 15 residues. The germline V gene has CDR1 SNHLY and CDR2 FYNNEI. With 8 bases removed from V and 4 bases from J, the gap between germline ends came to 18 bases. CDR3 DNA: TGTGCCAGCGGTTGGTGGACAGCCGGGAAAAACATTCAGTACTTC. Translation: CASGWWTAGKNIQYF.

The V gene is TRBV5-6, the J gene TRBJ2-3, with D hard to call. V lost 2 bases and J lost 8, with 6 bases in between. Germline CDR1 SGHDT, CDR2 YYEEEE. The CDR3 runs to 11 residues. The DNA for the CDR3 is TGTGCCAGCAGCTTTCTCGGTACGCAGTATTTT. It encodes CASSFLGTQYF.

The genes are TRBV7-2 and TRBJ2-7; TRBD2 aligns across 13 bases. V trimming: 4 bases; J trimming: 4 bases; junction bases outside the gene matches: 1. This CDR3 is 14 amino acids long. Germline V CDR1 and CDR2: SGHTA, FQGNSA. Here the CDR3 DNA reads TGTGCCAGCAGCTGGACTAGCGGGAGTTACGAGCAGTACTTC. Translating gives CASSWTSGSYEQYF. Full variable domain (outside the CDR3, taken from reference TRBV7-2 and TRBJ2-7): GAGVSQSPSNKVTEKGKDVELRCDPISGHTALYWYRQSLGQGLEFLIYFQGNSAPDKSGLPSDRFSAERTGGSVSTLTIQRTQQEDSAVYLCASSWTSGSYEQYFGPGTRLTVT.

The J gene is TRBJ2-7, the V gene TRBV7-2, with TRBD2 identical over 9 bases. V was clipped by 5 bases and J by 2 bases; unmatched bases: 4. The CDR3 extends over 14 amino acids. In germline, CDR1 is SGHTA, CDR2 FQGNSA. The CDR3 here is CASSPPSGTYEQYF. Written as DNA, the CDR3 is TGTGCCAGCAGCCCACCTAGCGGGACCTACGAGCAGTACTTC.

This clone has only one observation. The gene calls are TRBV29-1 and TRBJ1-1, with a tentative D call TRBD1 (5 bases). Per the germline V gene, CDR1 is SQVTM and CDR2 is ANQGSEA. Trimming shortened V by 3 bases and J by 1 base, and 9 bases separated the two germline ends. CDR3 length equals 13 residues. CDR3 loop: CSVDARENTEAFF. In DNA, the CDR3 is TGCAGCGTTGACGCCAGGGAGAACACTGAAGCTTTCTTT.

The genes are TRBV5-5 and TRBJ1-1; the D is unclear. The CDR3 covers 13 residues. Germline V lookup: CDR1 SGHKS, CDR2 YYEKEE (reference sequence). Trimming removed 2 bases at V and 1 base at J, with 6 bases between. CDR3 protein: CASSFHKNTEAFF. In DNA form, the CDR3 reads TGTGCCAGCAGCTTTCACAAGAACACTGAAGCTTTCTTT.

Written as DNA, the CDR3 is TGTGCCAGCAGTTACCTACAGGGGGCTCTCTATGGCTACACCTTC. This gives the protein CASSYLQGALYGYTF. This chain uses TRBV6-5 with TRBJ1-2; 9 bases fit TRBD1. In germline, CDR1 is MNHEY, CDR2 SVGAGI. The CDR3 has 15 residues. With 2 bases clipped from V and 4 bases from J, the junction kept 5 bases outside the gene matches.